The 28 T cell receptor beta chains given below trace back to one sample, sequenced in a study of T cell repertoires in cytomegalovirus infection. One entry per CDR3 protein, called by TCRdb with MiXCR from the reads. The data contain a few hundred thousand distinct CDR3 sequences, almost 40% of them seen just once; the ten biggest clones take up around 46%. No antigen has been identified for these receptors. Source: cultured PBMCs, taken from culture after CMV antigen stimulation. The receptor source for this set is a human donor in good health (CMV status not recorded). Some clones in this sample may be carry-over from other donors' samples.

V is TRBV12-3 or TRBV12-4 and J is TRBJ1-1, with D hard to call. The CDR3 contains 12 residues. Trimming took off 5 bases at V and 7 bases at J, with 11 bases between the two ends. CDR3 bases: TGTGCCAGCAGTCAAAACGTCGGTGAAGCTTTCTTT. This encodes CASSQNVGEAFF.

This chain connects TRBV4-3 to TRBJ2-7; D call uncertain. Between the trimmed V and J ends, which lost 4 bases and 5 bases, there was a span of 12 bases. The CDR3 loop spans 13 amino acids. Germline CDR1 LGHNA, CDR2 YSLEER. The CDR3 is CASSPTVLDEQYF. CDR3 DNA sequence: TGCGCCAGCAGCCCAACCGTCTTGGACGAGCAGTACTTC.

This clonotype was found a few times. The rearrangement uses TRBV19 and TRBJ1-2, with 8 bases lining up with TRBD1. V dropped 3 bases and J dropped 1; count of bases not matched to a gene: 10. The CDR3 has 17 residues. CDR1 LNHDA and CDR2 SQIVND come from the germline V gene (reference sequence). DNA for the CDR3: TGTGCCAGTAGTATCGATGACAGGGGACAGGATAACTATGGCTACACCTTC. Its protein product is CASSIDDRGQDNYGYTF.

Turning to this clonotype: At one boundary the junction diverges from the germline segment, which might be a read error. The V call is TRBV7-9, the J call TRBJ2-3, with D perhaps matching TRBD2 (5 bases). The CDR3 runs to 15 residues. Germline CDR1 SEHNR, CDR2 FQNEAQ (reference sequence). CDR3 region: CATSHGVSSTDTQYF. The CDR3, as DNA: TGTGCCACCAGCCACGGGGTGTCTAGCACAGATACGCAGTATTTT.

The chain recombines TRBV4-3 with TRBJ2-7; 9 positions match TRBD2. The CDR3 loop spans 16 amino acids. Germline-derived CDR1 and CDR2 are LGHNA and YSLEER. V gave up 0 bases and J gave up 3 bases; unmatched junction bases: 6. The CDR3 nucleotides are TGCGCCAGCAGCCAAGATGTCCAGCGGGAGGTCTACGAGCAGTACTTC. The encoded protein is CASSQDVQREVYEQYF.

This clonotype has just a few counts. The genes are TRBV27 and TRBJ1-5; no reliable D call. The CDR3 runs to 10 residues. Germline loops: CDR1 MNHEY, CDR2 SMNVEV (reference sequence). Trimming cost V 10 bases and J 5 bases, with 6 bases left between them. The CDR3 DNA sequence: TGTGCCACGCAATATCAGCCCCAGCATTTT. Translated, it gives CATQYQPQHF.

This chain joins TRBV5-1 and TRBJ1-1, with a tentative D call TRBD1 (6 bases). CDR1 is SGHRS, CDR2 YFSETQ, per germline. With 0 bases removed from V and 4 bases from J, the gap between germline ends came to 13 bases. The CDR3 is 15 residues long. CDR3 protein: CASSLGQGTGTEAFF. CDR3 in DNA: TGCGCCAGCAGCTTGGGCCAGGGGACGGGCACTGAAGCTTTCTTT.

This clonotype has more than one count but fewer than ten. CDR3 sequence reads: CASSSPVGVGYTF. The CDR3 coding sequence is TGTGCCAGCAGTAGCCCGGTGGGTGTAGGCTACACCTTC. The chain employs TRBV25-1 and TRBJ1-2; D is uncertain. Germline V gene lookup returns CDR1 MGHDK and CDR2 SYGVNS. The CDR3 has 13 residues. Trimming left V 5 bases short and J 8 bases short, with 15 bases between.

The chain combines TRBV4-2 with TRBJ2-5, with D maybe TRBD1 (5 bases). Germline V gene data show CDR1 as LGHNA and CDR2 as YNFKEQ. Trimming stripped 4 bases from V and 0 bases from J, with 9 bases between. The CDR3 extends over 14 amino acids. CDR3 nucleotides: TGTGCCAGCAGCCCTGGGGCTTACCAAGAGACCCAGTACTTC. Its translation: CASSPGAYQETQYF.

This rearrangement joins TRBV5-6 to TRBJ1-2; 8 nucleotides line up with TRBD1. After removal of 7 bases from V and 4 bases from J, the junction contained 12 bases not matched to a gene. This CDR3 contains 15 residues. CDR1 is SGHDT and CDR2 is YYEEEE in the germline V gene. CDR3 coding DNA: TGTGCCAGCGGAATACGGGACAGGCTAACCTATGGCTACACCTTC. Protein: CASGIRDRLTYGYTF.

This sequence joins TRBV5-4 and TRBJ2-5, with D maybe TRBD2 (6 bases). V lost 4 bases to trimming and J lost 5 bases, with 18 bases between them. The CDR3 consists of 15 residues. Looked up from germline, CDR1 is SGHNT and CDR2 is YYREEE (reference sequence). The CDR3 loop reads CASSLNRGLEETQYF. The CDR3 DNA reads TGTGCCAGCAGCCTTAACCGGGGACTTGAGGAGACCCAGTACTTC. The full variable domain, its missing parts supplied by reference TRBV5-4 and TRBJ2-5, is ETGVTQSPTHLIKTRGQQVTLRCSSQSGHNTVSWYQQALGQGPQFIFQYYREEENGRGNFPPRFSGLQFPNYSSELNVNALELDDSALYLCASSLNRGLEETQYFGPGTRLLVL.

V gene TRBV19 combines with J gene TRBJ1-5, with no clear D. The CDR3 consists of 14 residues. The ends were cut back, 3 bases at V and 5 bases at J, with 11 bases in the middle. In germline, CDR1 is LNHDA, CDR2 SQIVND (reference sequence). The DNA of the CDR3 is TGTGCCAGTAGTATTACCAGTCCCGATCAGCCCCAGCATTTT. Translating it yields CASSITSPDQPQHF.

This clonotype showed up many times. One junction end disagrees with the germline gene, perhaps due to a read error. The rearrangement joins TRBV7-2 to TRBJ2-7; D call uncertain. Germline V gene lookup returns CDR1 SGHTA and CDR2 FQGNSA. This CDR3 comprises 12 residues. In DNA, the CDR3 is TGTGCCAGCAGCTTAGGTAGGGCACTATGGAACTTC. Amino acids: CASSLGRALWNF.

CDR3 region: CASSLGVAPETQYF. Here the CDR3 DNA reads TGTGCCAGCAGCTTAGGGGTGGCTCCAGAGACCCAGTACTTC. This chain joins TRBV11-2 and TRBJ2-5; D uncertain. V lost 1 base and J lost 4, with 10 bases in between. The CDR3 spans 14 residues. The germline CDR1 and CDR2 sequences are SGHAT and FQNNGV.

V is TRBV4-3 and J is TRBJ2-1; a possible D gene is TRBD2 (5 bases). The CDR3 has 21 residues. From germline, CDR1 is LGHNA and CDR2 YSLEER. The V end lost 1 base, the J end lost 0 bases, and 25 bases lay between the germline ends. CDR3 loop: CASSQGIGHGSRDSSYNEQFF. As DNA, the CDR3 is TGCGCCAGCAGCCAAGGAATAGGTCACGGAAGTCGGGATAGCTCCTACAATGAGCAGTTCTTC.

J is TRBJ2-3 and V is TRBV28, with a tentative D call TRBD1 (5 bases). Per germline, CDR1 MDHEN and CDR2 SYDVKM. Trimming took off 2 bases at V and 3 bases at J, with 12 bases between the two ends. This CDR3 has 15 amino acids. The CDR3 nucleotides read TGTGCCAGCAGTTTAGGCAGGGTTGGGACAGATACGCAGTATTTT. Protein: CASSLGRVGTDTQYF.

This clonotype occurred a few times. This chain links TRBV7-9 with TRBJ1-3; D is undetermined. The germline V gene has CDR1 SEHNR and CDR2 FQNEAQ (reference sequence). This CDR3 contains 15 residues. V was shortened by 4 bases and J by 3 bases, with 13 bases between the two germline ends. The CDR3 is CASSSDGAGGNTIYF. The DNA of the CDR3 is TGTGCCAGCAGCTCCGACGGCGCGGGTGGAAACACCATATATTTT. Variable domain in full (rest from reference TRBV7-9 and TRBJ1-3): DTGVSQNPRHKITKRGQNVTFRCDPISEHNRLYWYRQTLGQGPEFLTYFQNEAQLEKSRLLSDRFSAERPKGSFSTLEIQRTEQGDSAMYLCASSSDGAGGNTIYFGEGSWLTVV.

The sample holds a few counts of this clonotype. The J gene is TRBJ2-2, the V gene TRBV7-2, with 9 bases that match TRBD1. The CDR3 has 17 amino acids. Trimming at V came to 5 bases and at J to 2 bases, leaving 9 bases not matched to a gene. Germline CDR1 reads SGHTA; CDR2 reads FQGNSA. CDR3: CASSGRDRVPNTGELFF. The CDR3 bases are TGTGCCAGCAGCGGCCGGGACAGGGTACCCAACACCGGGGAGCTGTTTTTT. Full variable domain (missing parts from reference TRBV7-2 and TRBJ2-2): GAGVSQSPSNKVTEKGKDVELRCDPISGHTALYWYRQSLGQGLEFLIYFQGNSAPDKSGLPSDRFSAERTGGSVSTLTIQRTQQEDSAVYLCASSGRDRVPNTGELFFGEGSRLTVL.

The V gene is TRBV20-1, the J gene TRBJ2-5; 8 nucleotides line up with TRBD2. J was trimmed by 4 bases and V by 3 bases; bases with no gene match: 4. The length of the CDR3 is 13 residues. From germline, CDR1 is DFQATT and CDR2 SNEGSKA (reference sequence). The CDR3 here is CSASGRARETQYF. The CDR3 region has the DNA TGCAGTGCTAGCGGGAGGGCCCGAGAGACCCAGTACTTC.

The V gene is TRBV20-1, the J gene TRBJ2-3; 7 nucleotides match TRBD1. The CDR3 consists of 16 residues. CDR1 DFQATT and CDR2 SNEGSKA come from the germline V gene (reference sequence). Unmatched junction bases numbered 9, after V lost 3 bases and J lost 0 bases. In nucleotides, the CDR3 is TGCAGTGCTAGTGTCTCTGGGACAGCGAGCACAGATACGCAGTATTTT. Protein sequence: CSASVSGTASTDTQYF.

The V and J genes are TRBV12-3 or TRBV12-4 and TRBJ1-5; TRBD1 might be the D (5 bases). The CDR3 contains 18 residues. V lost 1 base and J 2 bases, leaving 18 bases between the germline ends. The CDR3 nucleotides read TGTGCCAGCAGTTTAGGGCCTAACAGGCTGAGGGGCAATCAGCCCCAGCATTTT. Its translation is CASSLGPNRLRGNQPQHF.

The chain joins TRBV7-2 to TRBJ2-5, with TRBD2 matching over 9 bases. Germline lookup yields CDR1 SGHTA and CDR2 FQGNSA. CDR3 length equals 15 residues. The V gene end was trimmed by 3 bases and the J gene end by 4 bases; junction bases not matched to a gene: 6. In DNA, the CDR3 is TGTGCCAGCAGCTTCGCGACTAGCGGTCTAGAGACCCAGTACTTC. This codes for CASSFATSGLETQYF.

There are many counts of this clonotype. The chain has TRBV7-2 and TRBJ1-2; D not certain. The CDR3 runs 14 residues. Germline lookup yields CDR1 SGHTA and CDR2 FQGNSA. V was clipped by 1 base and J by 4 bases, with 10 bases between them. CDR3 DNA sequence: TGTGCCAGCAGCTTAGGGCGTGTTTCCTATGGCTACACCTTC. Encoded protein: CASSLGRVSYGYTF.

The chain recombines TRBV7-8 with TRBJ1-2; no firm D call. V was pared by 5 bases and J by 2 bases, with 15 bases between. The CDR3 consists of 15 residues. The germline V gene has CDR1 SGHVS and CDR2 FQNEAQ. CDR3 region: CASSHPLSGNYGYTF. The CDR3 coding sequence is TGTGCCAGCAGCCACCCCCTCTCAGGAAACTATGGCTACACCTTC.

The chain joins TRBV6-1 to TRBJ2-7; TRBD2 aligns across 8 bases. Germline V gives CDR1 MNHNS, CDR2 SASEGT. V dropped 7 bases and J dropped 0; count of bases not matched to a gene: 2. The CDR3 has 13 amino acids. CDR3 amino acids: CASKSGSSYEQYF. The CDR3 DNA follows: TGTGCCAGCAAGAGCGGGAGCTCCTACGAGCAGTACTTC.

The chain couples TRBV5-1 to TRBJ1-5; TRBD1 agrees at 8 bases. The CDR3 loop spans 15 amino acids. Germline CDR1 and CDR2: SGHRS and YFSETQ. V shed 4 bases and J 4 bases; nucleotides not matched to a gene: 7. This CDR3 reads CASSADRGPNQPQHF. In DNA form, the CDR3 reads TGCGCCAGCAGCGCCGACAGGGGTCCAAATCAGCCCCAGCATTTT.

This clonotype came up a few times. The rearrangement uses TRBV7-2 and TRBJ1-2, with TRBD1 identical over 9 bases. The length of the CDR3 is 16 residues. V trimming: 8 bases; J trimming: 8 bases; junction bases outside the gene matches: 18. Germline V gene sequence: CDR1 SGHTA, CDR2 FQGNSA. The CDR3 loop reads CASGDRGGWGLEGYTF. DNA of the CDR3: TGTGCCAGCGGTGACAGGGGGGGGTGGGGATTGGAAGGCTACACCTTC.

This chain links TRBV6-2 or TRBV6-3 with TRBJ2-2; D not resolved. Germline CDR1 MNHEY, CDR2 SVGEGT. The CDR3 has 16 residues. Deletions cut 0 bases from V and 2 bases from J, with 10 bases between. This CDR3 reads CASSYSVGVNTGELFF. CDR3 DNA: TGTGCCAGCAGTTACTCGGTTGGCGTAAACACCGGGGAGCTGTTTTTT.